The clone carrying this T cell receptor beta chain turned up a few times. Its specificity is not known. A heparinised blood draw that averaged approximately 110 mL was obtained once from each donor. Sorted CD4+ subsets: naive, central memory, regulatory, stem cell-like memory (CD45RO/CCR7/CD25/CD127/CD95/CD27 panel). The data were obtained in a study of beta chain features in type 1 diabetes. General study results and limits: Patients showed naive, central memory and Treg TCRB repertoires that appeared more similar than those of healthy donors. TCRB CDR3s were moderately but significantly shorter in Type 1 diabetes patients in all four CD4+ subsets.

V was clipped by 6 bases and J by 2 bases; unmatched bases: 6. The CDR3 runs 15 residues. From germline, CDR1 is SEHNR and CDR2 FQNEAQ (reference sequence). The whole isolated RNA underwent reverse transcription, so sequencing captured expressed TCRB transcripts. Measured with immunoSEQ multiplex PCR; TCRdb has only the in-frame clones, and not every one. The table has hundreds of thousands of clones, over 25% seen once. The chain uses TRBV7-9 and TRBJ2-3, with 9 bases fitting TRBD2. The TCR originated in a man aged 18 to 29 in good health. The sample comprised naive CD4+ T cells from blood. In nucleotides, the CDR3 is TGTGCCAGCAGTCTGACTAGCGGAGTCACAGATACGCAGTATTTT. It translates to CASSLTSGVTDTQYF.